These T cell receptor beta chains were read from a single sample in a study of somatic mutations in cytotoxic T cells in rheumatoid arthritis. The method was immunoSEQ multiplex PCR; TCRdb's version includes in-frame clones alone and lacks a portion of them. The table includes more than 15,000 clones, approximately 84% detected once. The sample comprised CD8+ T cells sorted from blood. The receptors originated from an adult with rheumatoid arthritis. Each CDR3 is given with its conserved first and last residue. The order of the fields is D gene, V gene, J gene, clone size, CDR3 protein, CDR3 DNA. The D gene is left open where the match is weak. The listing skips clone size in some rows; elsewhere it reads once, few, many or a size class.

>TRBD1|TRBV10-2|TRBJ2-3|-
CATNRDRDTDTQYF
TGCGCCACCAACCGGGACAGAGACACAGATACGCAGTATTTT
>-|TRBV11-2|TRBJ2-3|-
CASSLYVGGLNTQYF
TGTGCCAGCAGCTTATATGTGGGGGGCCTCAATACGCAGTATTTT
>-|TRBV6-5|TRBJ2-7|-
CASSWSYEQYF
TGTGCCAGCAGTTGGTCCTACGAGCAGTACTTC
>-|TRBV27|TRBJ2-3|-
CASSFMTVTDTQYF
TGTGCCAGCAGTTTTATGACGGTCACAGATACGCAGTATTTT
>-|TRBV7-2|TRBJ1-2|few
CASSLEGEYGYTF
TGTGCCAGCAGCTTAGAGGGGGAGTATGGCTACACCTTC
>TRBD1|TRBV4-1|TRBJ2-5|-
CASSRTGGGQETQYF
TGCGCCAGCAGTCGGACAGGGGGGGGCCAAGAGACCCAGTACTTC
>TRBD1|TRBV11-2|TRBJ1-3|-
CASSLATGYSGNTIYF
TGTGCCAGCAGCTTGGCGACAGGGTACTCTGGAAACACCATATATTTT
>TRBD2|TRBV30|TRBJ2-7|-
CAGLGGGIRYEQYF
TGTGCCGGTCTCGGGGGGGGTATACGCTACGAGCAGTACTTC
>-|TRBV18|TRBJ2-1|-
CASFGLEDFYNEQFF
TGTGCCAGTTTTGGACTGGAGGACTTCTACAATGAGCAGTTCTTC
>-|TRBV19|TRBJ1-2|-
CASSMMRGRAGIYGYTF
TGTGCCAGTAGTATGATGAGGGGACGTGCGGGAATCTATGGCTACACCTTC
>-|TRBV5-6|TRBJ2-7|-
CASSLDYEQYF
TGTGCCAGCAGCTTAGACTACGAGCAGTACTTC
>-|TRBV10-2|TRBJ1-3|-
CASSDRGDTIYF
TGCGCCAGCAGTGATCGGGGTGACACCATATATTTT
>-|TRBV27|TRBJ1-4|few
CASSLMAHEKLFF
TGTGCCAGCAGTTTAATGGCTCATGAAAAACTGTTTTTT
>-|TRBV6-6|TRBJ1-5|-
CASSYPQGYSNQPQHF
TGTGCCAGCAGTTACCCGCAAGGTTATAGCAATCAGCCCCAGCATTTT
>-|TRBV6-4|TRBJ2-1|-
CASSPRSSLINEQFF
TGTGCCAGCAGTCCCCGCAGTAGCTTGATAAATGAGCAGTTCTTC
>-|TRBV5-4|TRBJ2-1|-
CASSLGASSYNEQFF
TGTGCCAGCAGCTTGGGGGCGAGCTCCTACAATGAGCAGTTCTTC
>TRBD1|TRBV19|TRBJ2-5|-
CASSIGDRKKYQETQYF
TGTGCCAGTAGTATCGGGGACAGGAAAAAGTACCAAGAGACCCAGTACTTC
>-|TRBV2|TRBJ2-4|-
CASSEGLIGFKNIQYF
TGTGCCAGCAGTGAGGGGTTAATCGGTTTCAAAAACATTCAGTACTTC
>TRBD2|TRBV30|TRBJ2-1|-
CAWSPSGGGYEQFF
TGTGCCTGGAGTCCTAGCGGGGGAGGTTATGAGCAGTTCTTC
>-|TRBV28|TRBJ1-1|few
CATDREAFF
TGTGCCACTGACAGGGAAGCTTTCTTT
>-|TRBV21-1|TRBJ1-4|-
CASTPIGGRGGNEKLFF
TGTGCCAGCACGCCTATAGGGGGACGGGGCGGGAATGAAAAACTGTTTTTT
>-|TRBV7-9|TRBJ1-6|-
CASSLDEEGAYNSPLHF
TGTGCCAGCAGCTTAGACGAGGAAGGGGCATATAATTCACCCCTCCACTTT
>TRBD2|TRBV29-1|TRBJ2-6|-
CSVRGGGASGANVLTF
TGCAGCGTTCGAGGCGGGGGGGCATCTGGGGCCAACGTCCTGACTTTC
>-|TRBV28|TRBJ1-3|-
CAGSKGGSGNTIYF
TGTGCCGGATCAAAAGGGGGCTCTGGAAACACCATATATTTT
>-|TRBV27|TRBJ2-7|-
CASSLAPRPPYEQYF
TGTGCCAGCAGTTTAGCCCCTCGACCCCCCTACGAGCAGTACTTC
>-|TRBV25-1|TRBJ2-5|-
CASSEYGTVETQYF
TGTGCCAGCAGTGAATATGGGACTGTCGAGACCCAGTACTTC
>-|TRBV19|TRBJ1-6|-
CASSISTSYNSPLHF
TGTGCCAGTAGTATAAGTACCTCCTATAATTCACCCCTCCACTTT
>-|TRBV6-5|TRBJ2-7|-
CASSLQGFYEQYF
TGTGCCAGCAGTTTACAGGGTTTCTACGAGCAGTACTTC
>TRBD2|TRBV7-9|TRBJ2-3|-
CASSLEAGVTDTQYF
TGTGCCAGCAGCTTAGAAGCGGGGGTGACAGATACGCAGTATTTT
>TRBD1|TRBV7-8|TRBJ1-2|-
CASSPPGQNYGYTF
TGTGCCAGCAGCCCCCCGGGACAGAATTATGGCTACACCTTC
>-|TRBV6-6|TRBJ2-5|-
CASRGLLAETQYF
TGTGCCAGCAGGGGACTGTTAGCAGAGACCCAGTACTTC
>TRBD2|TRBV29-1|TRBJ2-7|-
CSVDGLAGGPSYEQYF
TGCAGCGTTGATGGACTAGCGGGGGGGCCCTCCTACGAGCAGTACTTC
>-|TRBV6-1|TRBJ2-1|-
CASSGSGRNEQFF
TGTGCCAGCAGTGGGAGCGGGCGTAATGAGCAGTTCTTC